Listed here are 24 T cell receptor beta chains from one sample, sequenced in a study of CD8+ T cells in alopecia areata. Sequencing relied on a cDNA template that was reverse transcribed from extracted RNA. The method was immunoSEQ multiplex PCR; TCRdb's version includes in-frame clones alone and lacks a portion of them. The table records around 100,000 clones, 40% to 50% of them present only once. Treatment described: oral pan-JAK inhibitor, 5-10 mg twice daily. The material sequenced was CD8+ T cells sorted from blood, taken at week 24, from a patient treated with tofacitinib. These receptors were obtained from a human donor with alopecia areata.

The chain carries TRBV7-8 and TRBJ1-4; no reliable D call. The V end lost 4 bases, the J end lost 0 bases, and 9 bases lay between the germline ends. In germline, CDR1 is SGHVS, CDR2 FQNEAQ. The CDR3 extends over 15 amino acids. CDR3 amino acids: CASSSYGATNEKLFF. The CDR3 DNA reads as TGTGCCAGCAGCTCATATGGAGCAACTAATGAAAAACTGTTTTTT.

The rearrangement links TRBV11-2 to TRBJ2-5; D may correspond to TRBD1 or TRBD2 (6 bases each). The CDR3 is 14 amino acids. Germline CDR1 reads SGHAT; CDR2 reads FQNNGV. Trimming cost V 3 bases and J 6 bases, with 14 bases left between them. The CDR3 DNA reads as TGTGCCAGCAGCTTTATGGGGGGCCCGAAGACCCAGTACTTC. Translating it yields CASSFMGGPKTQYF.

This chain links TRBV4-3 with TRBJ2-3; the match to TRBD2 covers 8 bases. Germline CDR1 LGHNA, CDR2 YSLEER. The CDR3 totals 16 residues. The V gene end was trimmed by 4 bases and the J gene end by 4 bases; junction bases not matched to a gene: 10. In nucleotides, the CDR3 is TGCGCCAGCAGCCTCAATGGGGCGGGGGGCGCAGATACGCAGTATTTT. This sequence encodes CASSLNGAGGADTQYF.

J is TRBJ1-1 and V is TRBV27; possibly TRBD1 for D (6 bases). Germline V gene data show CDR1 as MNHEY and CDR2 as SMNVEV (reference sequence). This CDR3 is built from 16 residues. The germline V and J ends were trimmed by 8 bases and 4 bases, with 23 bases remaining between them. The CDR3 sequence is CASAITSSGGITEAFF. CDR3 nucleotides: TGTGCCAGCGCAATTACCTCCAGCGGGGGCATCACTGAAGCTTTCTTT.

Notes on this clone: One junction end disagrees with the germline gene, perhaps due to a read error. The CDR3 region is CASKSKGLASSYNEQFF. In nucleotides, the CDR3 is TGCGCTAGCAAGAGCAAGGGACTAGCGAGCTCCTACAATGAGCAGTTCTTC. The chain uses TRBV5-1 and TRBJ2-1; TRBD2 matches 10 bases. Germline V gives CDR1 SGHRS, CDR2 YFSETQ. The CDR3 is made up of 17 amino acids.

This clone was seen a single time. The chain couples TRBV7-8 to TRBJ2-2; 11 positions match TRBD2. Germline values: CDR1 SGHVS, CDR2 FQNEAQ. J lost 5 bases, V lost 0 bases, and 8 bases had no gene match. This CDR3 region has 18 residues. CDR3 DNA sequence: TGTGCCAGCAGCTTAGCCCGGGGGGGACTAGCGGATACCGGGGAGCTGTTTTTT. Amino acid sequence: CASSLARGGLADTGELFF.

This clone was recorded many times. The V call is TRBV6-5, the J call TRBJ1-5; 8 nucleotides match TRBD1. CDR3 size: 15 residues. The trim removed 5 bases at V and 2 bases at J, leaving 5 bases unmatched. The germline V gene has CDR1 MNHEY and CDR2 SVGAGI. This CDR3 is CASSQGAPGNQPQHF. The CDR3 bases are TGTGCCAGCAGTCAGGGGGCTCCTGGCAATCAGCCCCAGCATTTT.

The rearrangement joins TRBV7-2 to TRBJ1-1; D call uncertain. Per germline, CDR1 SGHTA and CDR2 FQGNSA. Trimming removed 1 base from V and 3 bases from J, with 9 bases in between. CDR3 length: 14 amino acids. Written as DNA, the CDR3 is TGTGCCAGCAGCTTAGGTGTGGGATACACTGAAGCTTTCTTT. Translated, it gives CASSLGVGYTEAFF. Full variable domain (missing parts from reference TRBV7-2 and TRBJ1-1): GAGVSQSPSNKVTEKGKDVELRCDPISGHTALYWYRQSLGQGLEFLIYFQGNSAPDKSGLPSDRFSAERTGGSVSTLTIQRTQQEDSAVYLCASSLGVGYTEAFFGQGTRLTVV.

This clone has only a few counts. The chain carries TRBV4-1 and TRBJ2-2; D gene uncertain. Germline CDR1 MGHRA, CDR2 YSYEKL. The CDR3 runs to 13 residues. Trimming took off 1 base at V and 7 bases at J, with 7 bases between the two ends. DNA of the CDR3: TGCGCCAGCAGCCAAGCTCTGATCGGGGAGCTGTTTTTT. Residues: CASSQALIGELFF.

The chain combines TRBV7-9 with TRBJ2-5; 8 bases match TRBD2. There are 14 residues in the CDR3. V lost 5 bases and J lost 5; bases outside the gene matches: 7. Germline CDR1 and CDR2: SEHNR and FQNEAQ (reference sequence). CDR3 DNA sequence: TGTGCCAGCAGCACGAGCGGGAGTGGCGAGACCCAGTACTTC. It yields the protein CASSTSGSGETQYF.

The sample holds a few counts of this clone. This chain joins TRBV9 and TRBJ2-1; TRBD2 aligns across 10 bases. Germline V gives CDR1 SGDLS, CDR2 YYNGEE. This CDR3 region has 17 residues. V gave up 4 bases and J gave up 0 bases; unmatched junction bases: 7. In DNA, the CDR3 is TGTGCCAGCAGCACTAGCGGGATCCCGAGCTCCTACAATGAGCAGTTCTTC. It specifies CASSTSGIPSSYNEQFF.

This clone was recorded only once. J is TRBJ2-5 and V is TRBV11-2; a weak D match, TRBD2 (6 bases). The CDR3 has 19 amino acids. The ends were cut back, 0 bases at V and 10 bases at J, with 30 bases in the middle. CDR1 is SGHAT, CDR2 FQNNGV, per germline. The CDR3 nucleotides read TGTGCCAGCAGCTTAGATATCCTAGCGCCAATTGAATTGAAAGTCGGCCAGTACTTC. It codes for CASSLDILAPIELKVGQYF.

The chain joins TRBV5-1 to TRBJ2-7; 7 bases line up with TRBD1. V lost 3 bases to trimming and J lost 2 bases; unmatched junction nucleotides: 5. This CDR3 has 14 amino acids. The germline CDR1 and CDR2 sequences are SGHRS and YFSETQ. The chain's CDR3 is CASSSEGAAYEQYF. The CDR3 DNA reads TGCGCCAGCAGCTCCGAGGGGGCAGCCTACGAGCAGTACTTC.

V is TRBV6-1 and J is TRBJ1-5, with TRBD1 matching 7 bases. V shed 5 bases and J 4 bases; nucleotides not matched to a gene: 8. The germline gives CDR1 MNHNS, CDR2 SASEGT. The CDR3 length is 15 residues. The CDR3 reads CASSPDRNPNQPQHF. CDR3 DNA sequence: TGTGCCAGCAGTCCGGACAGGAATCCAAATCAGCCCCAGCATTTT.

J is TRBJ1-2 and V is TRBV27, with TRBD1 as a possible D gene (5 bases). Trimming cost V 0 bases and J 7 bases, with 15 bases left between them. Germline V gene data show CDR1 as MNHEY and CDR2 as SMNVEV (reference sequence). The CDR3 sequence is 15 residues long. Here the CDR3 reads CASSLSSRGPTGYTF. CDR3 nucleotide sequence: TGTGCCAGCAGTTTATCCAGTCGGGGCCCCACTGGCTACACCTTC.

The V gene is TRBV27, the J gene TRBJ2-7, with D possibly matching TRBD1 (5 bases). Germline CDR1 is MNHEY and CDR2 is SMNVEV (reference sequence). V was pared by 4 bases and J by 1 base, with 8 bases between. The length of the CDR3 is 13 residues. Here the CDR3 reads CASSSPGSYEQYF. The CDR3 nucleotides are TGTGCCAGCAGTTCCCCAGGGTCCTACGAGCAGTACTTC.

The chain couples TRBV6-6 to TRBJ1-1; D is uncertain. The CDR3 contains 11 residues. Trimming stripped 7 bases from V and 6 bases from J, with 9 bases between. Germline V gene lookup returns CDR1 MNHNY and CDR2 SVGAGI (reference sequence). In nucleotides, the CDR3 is TGTGCCAGCACCGCAGCCCCTGAAGCTTTCTTT. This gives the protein CASTAAPEAFF.

The CDR3 loop reads CASSSRGPATQYF. The CDR3, as DNA: TGTGCCAGCAGCTCGCGCGGCCCAGCGACCCAGTACTTC. The chain combines TRBV7-2 with TRBJ2-5; D gene unclear. V was shortened by 4 bases and J by 7 bases, with 13 bases between the two germline ends. This CDR3 is built from 13 residues. Germline values: CDR1 SGHTA, CDR2 FQGNSA.

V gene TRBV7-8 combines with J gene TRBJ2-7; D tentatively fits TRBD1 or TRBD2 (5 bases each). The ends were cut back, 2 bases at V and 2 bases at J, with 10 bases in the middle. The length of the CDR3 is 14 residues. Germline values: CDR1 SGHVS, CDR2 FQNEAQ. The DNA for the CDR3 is TGTGCCAGCAGCTTATCGGGGCCCACCTACGAGCAGTACTTC. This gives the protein CASSLSGPTYEQYF.

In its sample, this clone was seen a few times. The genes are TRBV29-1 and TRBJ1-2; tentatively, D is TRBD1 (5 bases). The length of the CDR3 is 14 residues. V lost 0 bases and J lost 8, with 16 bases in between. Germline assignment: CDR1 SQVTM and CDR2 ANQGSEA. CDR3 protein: CSVEDLTERGGYTF. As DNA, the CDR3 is TGCAGCGTTGAAGATCTGACAGAAAGAGGGGGCTACACCTTC. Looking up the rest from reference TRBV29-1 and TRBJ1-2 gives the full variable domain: SAVISQKPSRDICQRGTSLTIQCQVDSQVTMMFWYRQQPGQSLTLIATANQGSEATYESGFVIDKFPISRPNLTFSTLTVSNMSPEDSSIYLCSVEDLTERGGYTFGSGTRLTVV.

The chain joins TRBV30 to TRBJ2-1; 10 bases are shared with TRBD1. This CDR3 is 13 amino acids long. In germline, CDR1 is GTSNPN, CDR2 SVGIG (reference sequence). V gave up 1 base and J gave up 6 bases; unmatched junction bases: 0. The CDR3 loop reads CAWSGDRGNEQFF. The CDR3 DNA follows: TGTGCCTGGAGTGGGGACAGGGGCAATGAGCAGTTCTTC.

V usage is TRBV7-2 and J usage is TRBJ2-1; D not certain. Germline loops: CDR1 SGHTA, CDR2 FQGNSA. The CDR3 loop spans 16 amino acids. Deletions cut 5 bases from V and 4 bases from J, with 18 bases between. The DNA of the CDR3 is TGTGCCAGCAGCCCTCAATTGAACTCTGTGTACAATGAGCAGTTCTTC. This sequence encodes CASSPQLNSVYNEQFF.

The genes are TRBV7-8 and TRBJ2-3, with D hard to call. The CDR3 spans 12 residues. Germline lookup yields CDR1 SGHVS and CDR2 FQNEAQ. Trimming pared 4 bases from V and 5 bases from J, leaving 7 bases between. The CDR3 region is CASSSRGDTQYF. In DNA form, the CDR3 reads TGTGCCAGCAGCTCCCGCGGAGATACGCAGTATTTT. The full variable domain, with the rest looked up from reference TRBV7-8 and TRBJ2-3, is GAGVSQSPRYKVAKRGQDVALRCDPISGHVSLFWYQQALGQGPEFLTYFQNEAQLDKSGLPSDRFFAERPEGSVSTLKIQRTQQEDSAVYLCASSSRGDTQYFGPGTRLTVL.

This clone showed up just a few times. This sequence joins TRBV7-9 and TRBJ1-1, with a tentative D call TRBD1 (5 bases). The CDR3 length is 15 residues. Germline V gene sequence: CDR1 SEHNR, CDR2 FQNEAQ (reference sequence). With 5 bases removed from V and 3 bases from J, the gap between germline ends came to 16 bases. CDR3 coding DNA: TGTGCCAGCAGCCTTTCGACAGATCGTGACACTGAAGCTTTCTTT. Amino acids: CASSLSTDRDTEAFF.